Following are 25 T cell receptor beta chains from one sample sequenced in a study of primary melanoma T cells and metastatic recurrence. The assay was immunoSEQ multiplex PCR, and TCRdb's table has in-frame clones only and misses some. The sample has 1,500 to 2,000 clones, about 80% seen once. Sequencing used melanoma tumor tissue. The receptors come from a human donor with melanoma.

This clone was observed a handful of times. This sequence joins TRBV30 and TRBJ1-5; no definite D call. V lost 5 bases, J lost 0 bases, and 8 bases lay in between. This CDR3 comprises 13 residues. CDR1 GTSNPN and CDR2 SVGIG come from the germline V gene (reference sequence). The CDR3 spells CAWADGSNQPQHF. The DNA of the CDR3 is TGTGCCTGGGCAGACGGTAGCAATCAGCCCCAGCATTTT.

The rearrangement joins TRBV18 to TRBJ2-5; possibly TRBD1 for D (5 bases). Germline CDR1 and CDR2: KGHSH and LQKENI. The CDR3 loop spans 13 amino acids. V lost 3 bases and J 2 bases, leaving 7 bases between the germline ends. This chain's CDR3 is CASSPRVQETQYF. In DNA, the CDR3 is TGTGCCAGCTCACCCAGGGTGCAAGAGACCCAGTACTTC.

V usage is TRBV23-1 and J usage is TRBJ1-5; D is unresolved. TRBV23-1 is filed as an ORF, its function uncertain. This CDR3 has 16 amino acids. Trimming stripped 6 bases from V and 6 bases from J, with 21 bases between. The CDR3 sequence: CASSLEAWGGGQPQHF. The CDR3 DNA reads TGCGCCAGCAGCTTAGAGGCGTGGGGAGGCGGTCAGCCCCAGCATTTT.

The chain couples TRBV10-2 to TRBJ2-7; D is ambiguous. The CDR3 consists of 13 residues. CDR1 WSHSY and CDR2 SAAADI come from the germline V gene. V lost 3 bases and J 0 bases, leaving 6 bases between the germline ends. The CDR3 spells CASSEGGSYEQYF. In DNA, the CDR3 is TGCGCCAGCAGTGAAGGCGGCTCCTACGAGCAGTACTTC.

CDR3 protein: CASSTTTGDHYGYTF. CDR3 bases: TGTGCCAGTAGTACCACGACAGGGGACCACTATGGCTACACCTTC. The V and J genes are TRBV19 and TRBJ1-2; the match to TRBD1 covers 8 bases. V dropped 4 bases and J dropped 3; count of bases not matched to a gene: 7. Germline V gene lookup returns CDR1 LNHDA and CDR2 SQIVND (reference sequence). The CDR3 is made up of 15 amino acids.

The J gene is TRBJ1-6, the V gene TRBV6-8; tentatively, D is TRBD1 (5 bases). V dropped 6 bases and J dropped 14 bases, with 17 bases sitting between them. This CDR3 has 13 residues. Germline V gene data show CDR1 as MNHGY and CDR2 as SAAAGT. The chain's CDR3 is CASSRAEGLTLHF. The CDR3 DNA is TGTGCCAGCAGCCGAGCCGAGGGACTTACCCTCCACTTT.

Worth noting for this clone: One end of the junction varies from germline; a read error may be responsible. The V and J genes are TRBV6-8 and TRBJ2-1; TRBD2 matches at 9 bases. The CDR3 is made up of 17 amino acids. Germline CDR1 is MNHGY and CDR2 is SAAAGT. The CDR3 here is CASSDSSSGDLYNEQFF. CDR3 in DNA: TGTGCCAGCAGTGACTCGTCTAGCGGGGACCTATACAATGAGCAGTTCTTC.

CDR3 residues: CASSPRTPNTGELFF. The CDR3 bases are TGCGCCAGCAGCCCACGGACACCAAACACCGGGGAGCTGTTTTTT. The chain links TRBV5-1 to TRBJ2-2; maybe TRBD1 (5 bases). This CDR3 is 15 amino acids long. V was clipped by 4 bases and J by 2 bases, with 12 bases between them. From germline, CDR1 is SGHRS and CDR2 YFSETQ.

This clone was detected only once. The V call is TRBV5-1, the J call TRBJ2-7, with 7 bases aligning to TRBD1. The ends lost 1 base at V and 7 bases at J; junction bases unmatched: 8. The germline V gene encodes CDR1 SGHRS and CDR2 YFSETQ. The CDR3 length is 14 residues. CDR3 amino acids: CASSLSRGLGEQYF. CDR3 sequence (DNA): TGCGCCAGCAGCTTGTCGAGGGGGCTTGGTGAGCAGTACTTC.

The chain recombines TRBV23-1 with TRBJ2-7; 9 bases map to TRBD2. TRBV23-1 is labeled an ORF, and its function is uncertain. The CDR3 loop spans 15 amino acids. The ends lost 6 bases at V and 6 bases at J; junction bases unmatched: 12. In nucleotides, the CDR3 is TGCGCCAGCAGCTTAGGCGGCGGGGGGGCTCGCGAGCAGTACTTC. Amino acid sequence: CASSLGGGGAREQYF.

The gene calls are TRBV11-3 and TRBJ2-2; tentatively, D is TRBD1 (6 bases). V lost 0 bases, J lost 0 bases, and 8 bases lay in between. CDR3 length: 16 residues. Germline loops: CDR1 SGHNT, CDR2 YENEEA. CDR3 sequence: CASSLDWDTNTGELFF. CDR3 bases: TGTGCCAGCAGCTTAGATTGGGACACGAACACCGGGGAGCTGTTTTTT. The full variable domain, its missing parts supplied by reference TRBV11-3 and TRBJ2-2, is EAGVVQSPRYKIIEKKQPVAFWCNPISGHNTLYWYLQNLGQGPELLIRYENEEAVDDSQLPKDRFSAERLKGVDSTLKIQPAELGDSAVYLCASSLDWDTNTGELFFGEGSRLTVL.

CDR3 residues: CASSEVGYNYEQYF. The DNA for the CDR3 is TGTGCCAGCAGTGAAGTAGGTTATAACTACGAGCAGTACTTC. The J gene is TRBJ2-7, the V gene TRBV9, with D hard to call. Germline V gene data show CDR1 as SGDLS and CDR2 as YYNGEE. This CDR3 is 14 amino acids long. V lost 5 bases and J lost 3, with 15 bases in between.

This chain joins TRBV29-1 and TRBJ1-4; a possible D gene is TRBD1 (5 bases). Germline loops: CDR1 SQVTM, CDR2 ANQGSEA. The CDR3 has 14 residues. The V end was cut by 6 bases, the J end by 8 bases, with 19 bases between. For the CDR3, the DNA is TGCAGCGTCGCTCTTCCAGGGTTCGGGGAAAAACTGTTTTTT. Protein sequence: CSVALPGFGEKLFF.

This clone has only a few counts. This sequence joins TRBV14 and TRBJ1-3; no firm D call. Trimming stripped 4 bases from V and 4 bases from J, with 8 bases between. Per germline, CDR1 SGHDN and CDR2 FVKESK. The CDR3 totals 13 residues. The chain's CDR3 is CASSLLGGNTIYF. The CDR3 coding sequence is TGTGCCAGCAGCCTTCTAGGGGGAAACACCATATATTTT.

This clone was counted between two and nine times. The genes are TRBV6-8 and TRBJ1-2, with D tentatively TRBD1 (5 bases). The CDR3 has 13 residues. Germline lookup yields CDR1 MNHGY and CDR2 SAAAGT. Trimming stripped 5 bases from V and 2 bases from J, with 9 bases between. The CDR3 here is CASSPGTNYGYTF. The CDR3 DNA is TGTGCCAGCAGTCCCGGGACGAACTATGGCTACACCTTC.

By sample fraction, this clone is large. V and J are TRBV11-3 and TRBJ1-5; D is perhaps TRBD1 (5 bases). The CDR3 totals 15 residues. V shed 5 bases and J shed 6 bases, with 17 bases lying between them. CDR1 SGHNT and CDR2 YENEEA come from the germline V gene. The CDR3, as DNA: TGTGCCAGCAGCACCGGGACGGGGCCTGGTCAGCCCCAGCATTTT. Its protein is CASSTGTGPGQPQHF.

This clone was picked up a small number of times. The rearrangement joins TRBV6-8 to TRBJ2-5, with 7 nucleotides matching TRBD2. Trimming at V came to 6 bases and at J to 5 bases, leaving 12 bases not matched to a gene. Germline V gene lookup returns CDR1 MNHGY and CDR2 SAAAGT. The CDR3 is 15 amino acids. CDR3 loop: CASRRQRGRSETQYF. CDR3 nucleotide sequence: TGTGCCAGCAGACGGCAGCGGGGTCGTTCGGAGACCCAGTACTTC.

The chain links TRBV11-3 to TRBJ2-2, with D unresolved. Germline CDR1 SGHNT, CDR2 YENEEA. The CDR3 contains 16 residues. The V gene lost 2 bases and the J gene lost 0 bases, with 10 bases spanning the gap. CDR3 in DNA: TGTGCCAGCAGCTTACGTCTAGGCGCGAACACCGGGGAGCTGTTTTTT. It yields the protein CASSLRLGANTGELFF.

The chain combines TRBV2 with TRBJ1-5; D not certain. Germline V gene data show CDR1 as SNHLY and CDR2 as FYNNEI. This CDR3 is 15 amino acids long. The V end lost 5 bases, the J end lost 2 bases, and 13 bases lay between the germline ends. The CDR3 DNA reads TGTGCCAGCAGTCCCGCGGTAGGAGGCAATCAGCCCCAGCATTTT. Its protein is CASSPAVGGNQPQHF.

The chain has TRBV18 and TRBJ2-1; perhaps TRBD1 as D (6 bases). This CDR3 comprises 15 residues. The germline CDR1 and CDR2 sequences are KGHSH and LQKENI. V dropped 4 bases and J dropped 7 bases, with 17 bases sitting between them. The CDR3 nucleotides are TGTGCCAGCTCACGGGGGCAGGGTTGGTTGAATGAGCAGTTCTTC. Amino acids: CASSRGQGWLNEQFF.

This chain joins TRBV30 and TRBJ2-3; D not certain. Germline values: CDR1 GTSNPN, CDR2 SVGIG (reference sequence). This CDR3 comprises 12 residues. The germline V and J ends were trimmed by 0 bases and 0 bases, with 1 base remaining between them. DNA of the CDR3: TGTGCCTGGAGTGTTAGCACAGATACGCAGTATTTT. It encodes CAWSVSTDTQYF.

This rearrangement joins TRBV11-1 to TRBJ2-1, with 8 positions matching TRBD2. The V gene end was trimmed by 4 bases and the J gene end by 9 bases; junction bases not matched to a gene: 11. This CDR3 region has 15 residues. The germline V gene has CDR1 SGHAT and CDR2 FQDESV (reference sequence). The CDR3 DNA sequence: TGTGCCAGCAGCTCATCGCAGACTAGCGAGGGTGAGCAGTTCTTC. Its protein is CASSSSQTSEGEQFF.

This sequence joins TRBV18 and TRBJ2-1; D perhaps matches TRBD1 (6 bases). Trimming pared 5 bases from V and 0 bases from J, leaving 11 bases between. Germline V gives CDR1 KGHSH, CDR2 LQKENI. The CDR3 covers 15 residues. In nucleotides, the CDR3 is TGTGCCAGCTCATTAGGACAGAGCTCCTACAATGAGCAGTTCTTC. Translated, it gives CASSLGQSSYNEQFF.

The J gene is TRBJ1-1, the V gene TRBV6-8, with 7 bases matching TRBD1. Trimming took 6 bases from V and 1 from J; bases not matched to a gene: 8. The CDR3 is 15 amino acids. Per the germline V gene, CDR1 is MNHGY and CDR2 is SAAAGT. DNA for the CDR3: TGTGCCAGCAGGCCCTACAGGGGAGGGAACACTGAAGCTTTCTTT. This sequence encodes CASRPYRGGNTEAFF.

This clone was recorded a few times. This rearrangement joins TRBV19 to TRBJ1-1, with TRBD1 matching 8 bases. The J segment lost 2 bases and the V segment lost 7 bases, leaving 9 bases of the junction unmatched. Germline-derived CDR1 and CDR2 are LNHDA and SQIVND (reference sequence). This CDR3 contains 15 residues. CDR3 bases: TGTGCCAGTACCCCACCAGGGGGCCAAAACACTGAAGCTTTCTTT. This gives the protein CASTPPGGQNTEAFF.